This is a list of T cell receptor beta chains from one sample in a study of blood T cell repertoires in COVID-19. Libraries were prepared by immunoSEQ multiplex PCR; TCRdb keeps only in-frame clonotypes and omits some of them. There are 380,000 or so clones in the sample; roughly nine tenths occur only once, and around 1.3% lies in the top ten. The sample consisted of peripheral blood. Receptors originate from a man aged 40-49 years with acute or convalescent COVID-19. CDR3s include the opening cysteine and the closing phenylalanine or tryptophan. D genes are given only for firm matches. Clone size is shown for a subset of rows, as once, few, many or a class of expanded clone.

TRBJ1-2 TRBV6-1 - - CASSEVRVVGYTF TGTGCCAGCAGTGAAGTCAGGGTAGTAGGCTACACCTTC
TRBJ1-2 TRBV10-3 - - CAITGGRGYGYTF TGTGCCATAACAGGCGGGAGAGGCTATGGCTACACCTTC
TRBJ1-2 TRBV7-3 - - CASSLQGWEGYTF TGTGCCAGCAGCTTGCAGGGGTGGGAAGGCTACACCTTC
TRBJ1-2 TRBV19 once - CASSRETGLLGYTF TGTGCCAGTAGTAGAGAGACAGGCTTGCTTGGCTACACCTTC
TRBJ2-1 TRBV27 - - CASSFVANNEQFF TGTGCCAGCAGCTTCGTGGCCAACAATGAGCAGTTCTTC
TRBJ1-4 TRBV10-3 once TRBD1 CAISGTGEGPNEKLFF TGTGCCATCAGTGGGACAGGGGAAGGCCCTAATGAAAAACTGTTTTTT
TRBJ2-1 TRBV27 once TRBD2 CASSPLAGVDNEQFF TGTGCCAGCAGCCCACTAGCGGGAGTAGACAATGAGCAGTTCTTC
TRBJ2-2 TRBV5-1 few - CASRFRDKELFF TGCGCCAGCAGATTCCGGGACAAGGAGCTGTTTTTT
TRBJ2-5 TRBV6-5 - TRBD1 CASRQGDKETQYF TGTGCCAGCAGACAGGGGGATAAGGAGACCCAGTACTTC
TRBJ2-1 TRBV5-1 - TRBD2 CASSQTSGVNNEQFF TGCGCCAGCAGTCAGACTAGCGGGGTTAACAATGAGCAGTTCTTC
TRBJ2-1 TRBV11-3 once TRBD2 CASSRRLAGGLNEQFF TGTGCCAGCAGTAGACGACTAGCGGGAGGATTAAATGAGCAGTTCTTC
TRBJ2-3 TRBV2 - - CASSGGTKGGTDTQYF TGTGCCAGCAGCGGGGGGACTAAGGGGGGCACAGATACGCAGTATTTT
TRBJ1-1 TRBV27 - - CASSFFRGATEAFF TGTGCCAGCAGTTTTTTTAGGGGCGCCACTGAAGCTTTCTTT
TRBJ2-1 TRBV19 once TRBD2 CASSIVAGGNNEQFF TGTGCCAGTAGTATAGTAGCGGGGGGGAACAATGAGCAGTTCTTC
TRBJ1-1 TRBV5-1 - TRBD1 CASTQRTGEYGTEAFF TGCGCCAGCACTCAACGGACAGGGGAGTACGGCACTGAAGCTTTCTTT
TRBJ2-1 TRBV9 once TRBD1 CASSGRGQGYNEQFF TGTGCCAGCAGCGGTAGGGGACAGGGCTACAATGAGCAGTTCTTC
TRBJ2-3 TRBV10-2 - TRBD1 CASSDVTFGTGWTDTQYF TGCGCCAGCAGTGACGTCACTTTCGGGACAGGGTGGACAGATACGCAGTATTTT
TRBJ1-2 TRBV28 few - CASSLSGYGYTF TGTGCCAGCAGTTTATCGGGGTATGGCTACACCTTC
TRBJ1-1 TRBV28 - TRBD1 CATSPSTGTTEAFF TGTGCCACCAGTCCATCGACAGGGACAACTGAAGCTTTCTTT
TRBJ1-2 TRBV14 - - CASSQVTGNYGYTF TGTGCCAGCAGCCAGGTCACAGGGAACTATGGCTACACCTTC
TRBJ1-4 TRBV5-4 - - CASSSGGRRGEKLFF TGTGCCAGCAGCTCCGGAGGGAGAAGGGGTGAAAAACTGTTTTTT
TRBJ2-3 TRBV5-1 - TRBD2 CASSSLAGGAPTDTQYF TGCGCCAGCAGCAGTCTAGCGGGGGGGGCACCCACAGATACGCAGTATTTT
TRBJ1-6 TRBV7-6 - - CASSLGGYKDSPLHF TGTGCCAGCAGCTTAGGCGGGTACAAGGATTCACCCCTCCACTTT